This entry concerns a single T cell receptor beta chain. The antigen this receptor binds is unknown. Per-base qualities were not stored, and no clone one base away is much larger. Whole blood was collected in K2EDTA tubes by collaborating institutions according to the institutions' own protocols. Collaborator samples were shipped for TCRbeta analysis as frozen whole blood, isolated PBMCs, or DNA extracted from either sample type. TCRbeta CDR3 regions were amplified from genomic DNA using the immunoSEQ Assay, a bias-controlled multiplex PCR. Processing in the source paper ran as follows. Nucleated cell counts per sample were estimated from amplification of reference gene primers within the assay. Sequence reads were collapsed and filtered to measure the absolute abundance of every unique TCRbeta CDR3 rearrangement. For each sample, productive Simpson clonality was calculated as the square root of Simpson's diversity index across productive rearrangements. TCRdb took this table from immuneACCESS and kept in-frame rearrangements with V and J called. Such tables lack part of the clones; where checked against another copy, unresolved V genes explain under half of the gap, and the rest is unexplained. That table furnishes V, J and clone size, whereas the DNA furnished D and trimming. Here the sample has more than 150,000 clones; 70% to 85% occur a single time. Under 8.5% of the sample belongs to the ten largest clones.

Looking up the germline V gene yields CDR1 SGHRS and CDR2 YFSETQ. The junction shows trimming of 7 bases on V and 4 bases on J, plus 11 bases between the germline ends. Counted from cysteine to phenylalanine, this CDR3 has 13 amino acids. Of all the DNA, just the CDR3 is kept, 39 bases in frame from base 1. The sample comes from a study of blood T cell repertoires in COVID-19 (TCRdb year 2020). Concerning the study at large: The collaborator samples originated in the United States, Italy and Spain and spanned the acute and convalescent phases of COVID-19. The prospective study material was composed of cDNA or gDNA derived from T cells, B-cell-depleted T cells, or PBMCs. The dataset comprised deeply sampled blood TCRbeta repertoires from subjects exposed to, actively infected with, or recovered from COVID-19. The repertoires were released in a freely available public database meant as a resource for research on the immune response to SARS-CoV-2. The samples were drawn from the first 160 participants of the ongoing ImmuneRACE study and from over a thousand subjects provided by 6 global collaborators. Nearly every sample came with metadata listing a de-identified subject ID, COVID-19 status, age in years and sex. Where HLA class I and class II types were available, the types were taken from metadata supplied by the sample provider, not from assay-based typing.

General conclusions and limits of the study: Clinical and demographic metadata were provided uncurated, with the amount varying by source and participant.

The sequence was obtained from a human donor in a cohort sampled during active COVID-19. The sample taken for sequencing was peripheral blood. The chain uses TRBV5-1 and TRBJ1-4, with the D segment identity uncertain. The base sequence is TGCGCCAGCGGGTTCGGAGTTAATGAAAAACTGTTTTTT. Its amino acids are CASGFGVNEKLFF. When the CDR3 is completed using the reference TRBV5-1 and TRBJ1-4 genes on either side, the full variable domain is KAGVTQTPRYLIKTRGQQVTLSCSPISGHRSVSWYQQTPGQGLQFLFEYFSETQRNKGNFPGRFSGRQFSNSRSEMNVSTLELGDSALYLCASGFGVNEKLFFGSGTQLSVL.